Sequencing of this T cell receptor beta chain was carried out in a study of shared clonotypes between healthy human individuals. Broader study findings: Few donors restricted represented genetic and exposure-history diversity. Approximately 5.4% of naive CD4 clonotypes were common to a few donors.

Notes on this clone: Its antigen is not known.

This CDR3 is built from 15 residues. The J segment lost 11 bases and the V segment lost 5 bases, leaving 17 bases of the junction unmatched. The V gene's germline CDR1 is PRHDT and CDR2 FYEKMQ (reference sequence). TCRdb's copy holds only in-frame clones and misses some; the assay was immunoSEQ multiplex PCR. This table holds 2 million to 2.5 million clones, 80% to 95% found once. The chain combines TRBV13 with TRBJ1-2; 7 nucleotides line up with TRBD1. The clonotype comes from a young man in good health. Some clones in this sample may be carry-over from other donors' samples. The specimen sequenced was naive CD4+ T cells from PBMCs. Stated subset: CD45RA+ positively selected. Here the CDR3 reads CASSGRTGGNSGYTF. The CDR3 DNA reads TGTGCCAGCAGCGGCAGGACAGGTGGGAATAGTGGGTACACCTTC.